The 10 T cell receptor beta chains reported below all come from one sample, sequenced in a study of blood T cell repertoires in COVID-19. This table comes from immunoSEQ multiplex PCR, and its TCRdb copy is limited to in-frame clones, with some not included. The table has just under 150,000 clones, roughly 87% seen once. Sequencing was carried out using peripheral blood. The receptors derive from a woman in her fifties or sixties with acute or convalescent COVID-19.

The chain joins TRBV11-3 to TRBJ2-5, with a tentative D call TRBD1 (6 bases). V was pared by 5 bases and J by 1 base, with 14 bases between. This CDR3 spans 15 amino acids. CDR1 SGHNT and CDR2 YENEEA come from the germline V gene. The CDR3 region has the DNA TGTGCCAGCAGCCCCGGACAGACAACCCAAGAGACCCAGTACTTC. Translation: CASSPGQTTQETQYF.

Only one count was recorded for this clone. This rearrangement joins TRBV7-9 to TRBJ1-2; no clear D. CDR1 is SEHNR and CDR2 is FQNEAQ in the germline V gene (reference sequence). The CDR3 sequence is 13 residues long. Between the trimmed V and J ends, which lost 2 bases and 8 bases, there was a span of 12 bases. The CDR3 nucleotides are TGTGCCAGCAGCTTATACGGAGCTCGGGGCTACACCTTC. This gives the protein CASSLYGARGYTF.

The chain has TRBV6-5 and TRBJ2-7; 8 positions agree with TRBD1. In germline, CDR1 is MNHEY, CDR2 SVGAGI. The CDR3 length is 14 residues. J was trimmed by 3 bases and V by 6 bases; bases with no gene match: 7. The CDR3 coding sequence is TGTGCCAGCAGGATCGGACAGGGAGTCTACGAGCAGTACTTC. It yields the protein CASRIGQGVYEQYF.

The chain is built from TRBV5-5 and TRBJ2-3; weak D call: TRBD2 (5 bases). The CDR3 has 13 residues. Trimming cost V 3 bases and J 3 bases, with 8 bases left between them. The V gene's germline CDR1 is SGHKS and CDR2 YYEKEE (reference sequence). In DNA form, the CDR3 reads TGTGCCAGCAGCTCCCCGGGGACAGATACGCAGTATTTT. Its protein is CASSSPGTDTQYF. Full variable domain (remainder filled in from reference TRBV5-5 and TRBJ2-3): DAGVTQSPTHLIKTRGQQVTLRCSPISGHKSVSWYQQVLGQGPQFIFQYYEKEERGRGNFPDRFSARQFPNYSSELNVNALLLGDSALYLCASSSPGTDTQYFGPGTRLTVL.

This rearrangement joins TRBV5-1 to TRBJ2-5; 11 nucleotides line up with TRBD2. This CDR3 comprises 15 residues. Germline CDR1 SGHRS, CDR2 YFSETQ. V trimming: 1 base; J trimming: 5 bases; junction bases outside the gene matches: 4. The CDR3 region has the DNA TGCGCCAGCAGCTTGTCCCCTAGCGGGAGGGAGACCCAGTACTTC. Translating it yields CASSLSPSGRETQYF.

The V call is TRBV23-1, the J call TRBJ2-5; the D gene is possibly TRBD1 (6 bases). TRBV23-1 is recorded as an ORF, its role being uncertain. CDR3 length: 15 amino acids. V gave up 0 bases and J gave up 3 bases, with 11 bases separating them. CDR3 residues: CASSQSGTLKETQYF. CDR3 nucleotide sequence: TGCGCCAGCAGTCAATCCGGGACACTAAAAGAGACCCAGTACTTC.

This chain links TRBV30 with TRBJ1-3; D is unresolved. The germline V gene encodes CDR1 GTSNPN and CDR2 SVGIG (reference sequence). The CDR3 spans 11 residues. V was cut by 3 bases and J by 7 bases, with 7 bases left in between. CDR3 coding DNA: TGTGCCTGGAGCGCCGGGAACACCATATATTTT. Its protein product is CAWSAGNTIYF.

V is TRBV19 and J is TRBJ1-4; D unclear. This CDR3 has 15 residues. With 5 bases removed from V and 4 bases from J, the gap between germline ends came to 14 bases. Per germline, CDR1 LNHDA and CDR2 SQIVND (reference sequence). CDR3 sequence: CASSVYREFNEKLFF. CDR3 DNA: TGTGCCAGTAGTGTATACAGAGAGTTTAATGAAAAACTGTTTTTT.

A single count supports this clone. V usage is TRBV19 and J usage is TRBJ1-4, with D maybe TRBD1 (5 bases). There are 13 residues in the CDR3. Trimming removed 9 bases at V and 4 bases at J, with 12 bases between. The germline V gene encodes CDR1 LNHDA and CDR2 SQIVND (reference sequence). CDR3 protein: CASTAGNNEKLFF. The CDR3 DNA reads TGTGCCAGCACGGCAGGGAATAATGAAAAACTGTTTTTT.

This sequence joins TRBV7-3 and TRBJ1-1; no clear D. CDR1 is SGHTA, CDR2 FQGTGA, per germline. V gave up 2 bases and J gave up 5 bases, with 9 bases separating them. The CDR3 length is 13 residues. The CDR3 DNA is TGTGCCAGCAGCTTATCGGCGGTAACTGAAGCTTTCTTT. It encodes CASSLSAVTEAFF.